The clone carrying this TCR beta chain was detected only once. The authors' processing: Counts of nucleated cells, estimated from reference gene primer amplification, were obtained. Libraries were prepared by immunoSEQ multiplex PCR; TCRdb keeps only in-frame clonotypes and omits some of them. D and trimming were read from the DNA, whereas the V and J calls and clone size are those reported in that table. The sample carries over 90,000 clones, 86% recorded once. The CDR3 length is 14 residues. Between the trimmed V and J ends, which lost 6 bases and 5 bases, there was a span of 20 bases. Germline V gene sequence: CDR1 SQVTM, CDR2 ANQGSEA. The data derive from a study of blood T cell repertoires in COVID-19. Study-level background: Samples representing acute and convalescent COVID-19 were sourced from the United States, Italy and Spain. In each case, the material was cDNA or gDNA derived from T cells, B-cell-depleted T cells, or PBMCs.

The source is a man older than 75 with acute or convalescent COVID-19. The chain uses TRBV29-1 and TRBJ2-7, with D possibly TRBD2 on 6 matching bases. Sequenced material: peripheral blood. CDR3: CSVERAAIGNEQYF. In nucleotides, the CDR3 is TGCAGCGTGGAGCGGGCCGCGATAGGCAACGAGCAGTACTTC.